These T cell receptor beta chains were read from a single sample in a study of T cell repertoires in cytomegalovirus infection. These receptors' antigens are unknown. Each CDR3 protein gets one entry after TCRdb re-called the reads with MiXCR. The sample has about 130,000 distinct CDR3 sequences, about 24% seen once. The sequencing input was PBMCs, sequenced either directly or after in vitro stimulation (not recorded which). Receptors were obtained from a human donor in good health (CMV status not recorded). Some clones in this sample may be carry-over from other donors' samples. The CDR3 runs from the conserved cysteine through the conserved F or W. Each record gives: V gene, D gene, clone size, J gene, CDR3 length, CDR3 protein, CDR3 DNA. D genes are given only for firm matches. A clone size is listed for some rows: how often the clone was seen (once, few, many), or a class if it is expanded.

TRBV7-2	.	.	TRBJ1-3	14	CASSLFDSGNTIYF	TGTGCCAGCAGCTTATTTGACTCTGGAAACACCATATATTTT
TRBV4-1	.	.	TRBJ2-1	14	CASSQQDLYNEQFF	TGCGCCAGCAGCCAACAAGATCTTTACAATGAGCAGTTCTTC
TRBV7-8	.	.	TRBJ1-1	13	CASSYPSEIEAFF	TGTGCCAGCAGCTATCCAAGTGAGATTGAAGCTTTCTTT
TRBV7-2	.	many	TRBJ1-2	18	CASSPDVGRLLPNYGYTF	TGTGCCAGCAGCCCAGATGTCGGCAGGCTACTTCCTAACTATGGCTACACCTTC
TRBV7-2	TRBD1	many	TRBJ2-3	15	CASSLRQGHTDTQYF	TGTGCCAGCAGCTTAAGACAGGGGCACACAGATACGCAGTATTTT
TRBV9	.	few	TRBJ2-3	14	CASRSISSTDTQYF	TGTGCCAGCAGATCCATCTCTAGCACAGATACGCAGTATTTT
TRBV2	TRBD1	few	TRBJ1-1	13	CASRARGLAEAFF	TGTGCCAGCAGAGCCAGGGGGTTGGCTGAAGCTTTCTTT
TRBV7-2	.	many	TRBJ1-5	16	CASSLVGGALNQPQHF	TGTGCCAGCAGCTTAGTCGGGGGGGCCCTCAATCAGCCCCAGCATTTT
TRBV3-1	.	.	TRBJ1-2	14	CASSQEGGGGGYTF	TGTGCCAGCAGCCAAGAAGGAGGTGGAGGTGGCTACACCTTC
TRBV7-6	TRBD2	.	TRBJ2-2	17	CASSFMGLAGEAGELFF	TGTGCCAGCAGCTTTATGGGACTAGCGGGAGAGGCCGGGGAGCTGTTTTTT
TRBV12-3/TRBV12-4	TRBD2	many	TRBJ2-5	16	CASSLGLAGYQETQYF	TGTGCCAGCAGTTTAGGACTAGCTGGGTACCAAGAGACCCAGTACTTC
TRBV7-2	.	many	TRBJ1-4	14	CASSLRRPGEKLFF	TGTGCCAGCAGCTTACGCCGACCTGGTGAAAAACTGTTTTTT
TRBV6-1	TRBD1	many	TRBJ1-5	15	CASAPGQGLNQPQHF	TGTGCCAGCGCGCCGGGACAGGGCCTCAATCAGCCCCAGCATTTT
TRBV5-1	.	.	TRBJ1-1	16	CASSGGAGHHNTEAFF	TGCGCCAGCAGCGGAGGGGCGGGACACCACAACACTGAAGCTTTCTTT
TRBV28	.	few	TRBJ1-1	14	CASSYSVGSTEAFF	TGTGCCAGCAGTTACTCGGTCGGGAGCACTGAAGCTTTCTTT
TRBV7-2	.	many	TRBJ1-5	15	CASSLVGGGAQPQHF	TGTGCCAGCAGCTTAGTTGGCGGGGGGGCTCAGCCCCAGCATTTT
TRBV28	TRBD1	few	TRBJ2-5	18	CASTSRDRPTPTLETQYF	TGTGCCAGCACCAGTCGGGACAGGCCGACCCCAACTCTGGAGACCCAGTACTTC
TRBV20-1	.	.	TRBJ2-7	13	CSAPRPLTYEQYF	TGCAGTGCCCCACGGCCGTTAACCTACGAGCAGTACTTC
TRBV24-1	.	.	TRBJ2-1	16	CATSDKASQTYNEQFF	TGTGCCACCAGTGATAAGGCTAGCCAAACCTACAATGAGCAGTTCTTC
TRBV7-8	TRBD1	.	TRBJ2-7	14	CASSLIRQGGEQYF	TGTGCCAGCAGCTTAATCCGACAGGGGGGCGAGCAGTACTTC
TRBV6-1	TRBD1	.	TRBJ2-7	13	CASKGQGYYEQYF	TGTGCCAGCAAGGGACAGGGTTACTACGAGCAGTACTTC
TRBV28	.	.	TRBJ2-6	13	CASDSPGRNVLTF	TGTGCCAGCGATTCACCGGGCCGCAACGTCCTGACTTTC
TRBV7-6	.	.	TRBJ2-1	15	CASSLGGFTSNEQFF	TGTGCCAGCAGCTTAGGGGGGTTCACAAGCAATGAGCAGTTCTTC
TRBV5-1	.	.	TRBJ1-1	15	CASSFMERVNTEAFF	TGCGCCAGCAGCTTTATGGAAAGGGTGAACACTGAAGCTTTCTTT
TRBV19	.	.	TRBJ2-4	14	CASIFLGRKNIQYF	TGTGCCAGTATTTTTTTGGGTCGGAAAAACATTCAGTACTTC
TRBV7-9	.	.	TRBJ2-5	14	CASSLGRGQETQYF	TGTGCCAGCAGCTTAGGCAGGGGACAAGAGACCCAGTACTTC
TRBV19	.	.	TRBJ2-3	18	CASSIAVGRGAGADTQYF	TGTGCCAGTAGTATAGCAGTCGGGAGAGGCGCAGGGGCAGATACGCAGTATTTT
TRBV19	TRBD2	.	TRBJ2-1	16	CASSTLAGAQRNEQFF	TGTGCCAGTAGTACCTTAGCGGGAGCCCAGAGGAATGAGCAGTTCTTC
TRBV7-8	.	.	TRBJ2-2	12	CAERGSTGELFF	TGTGCCGAGCGAGGGAGCACCGGGGAGCTGTTTTTT
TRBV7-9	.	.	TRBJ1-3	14	CASSGRQVRNTIYF	TGTGCCAGCAGCGGAAGGCAGGTCCGAAACACCATATATTTT
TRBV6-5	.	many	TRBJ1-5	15	CASSYSPNFNQPQHF	TGTGCCAGCAGTTACTCGCCCAACTTTAATCAGCCCCAGCATTTT
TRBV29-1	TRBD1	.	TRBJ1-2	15	CSVDEGAGGNYGYTF	TGCAGCGTTGATGAAGGGGCAGGGGGTAACTATGGCTACACCTTC
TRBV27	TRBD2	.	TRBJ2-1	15	CASSSSSGAYNEQFF	TGTGCCAGCAGTTCTTCTAGCGGGGCTTACAATGAGCAGTTCTTC
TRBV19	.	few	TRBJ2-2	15	CASSKRPGPTGELFF	TGTGCCAGTAGTAAAAGACCGGGCCCGACCGGGGAGCTGTTTTTT
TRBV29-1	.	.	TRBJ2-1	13	CSVLRTQSDEQFF	TGCAGCGTCCTTAGGACCCAGTCGGATGAGCAGTTCTTC
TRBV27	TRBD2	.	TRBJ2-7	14	CASSSRTSVYEQYF	TGTGCCAGCAGTTCCAGGACTAGCGTTTACGAGCAGTACTTC